These 27 T cell receptor beta chains were all obtained from the same sample, sequenced in a study of blood T cell repertoires in COVID-19. Libraries were prepared by immunoSEQ multiplex PCR; TCRdb keeps only in-frame clonotypes and omits some of them. The data contain roughly 160,000 clones, 88% of them singletons. Sequencing input: peripheral blood. Receptors originate from a man between 50 and 59 years old who had recovered from COVID-19.

V and J are TRBV11-2 and TRBJ1-1; D not resolved. Germline V gene lookup returns CDR1 SGHAT and CDR2 FQNNGV. The CDR3 has 12 amino acids. V lost 4 bases and J lost 11, with 14 bases in between. The CDR3 loop is CASSSQLPGAFF. Here the CDR3 DNA reads TGTGCCAGCAGCTCCCAGCTCCCGGGGGCTTTCTTT.

The rearrangement uses TRBV7-8 and TRBJ1-5; D is ambiguous. Trimming took off 1 base at V and 7 bases at J, with 17 bases between the two ends. CDR3 size: 16 residues. Germline assignment: CDR1 SGHVS and CDR2 FQNEAQ. CDR3 sequence reads: CASSLEVSGGVQPQHF. The CDR3 DNA reads as TGTGCCAGCAGCTTAGAAGTCAGCGGCGGAGTACAGCCCCAGCATTTT. Complete variable domain (other parts from reference TRBV7-8 and TRBJ1-5): GAGVSQSPRYKVAKRGQDVALRCDPISGHVSLFWYQQALGQGPEFLTYFQNEAQLDKSGLPSDRFFAERPEGSVSTLKIQRTQQEDSAVYLCASSLEVSGGVQPQHFGDGTRLSIL.

This clone was recorded once. The chain links TRBV9 to TRBJ2-3, with 12 nucleotides matching TRBD2. Germline assignment: CDR1 SGDLS and CDR2 YYNGEE. The J segment lost 4 bases and the V segment lost 0 bases, leaving 6 bases of the junction unmatched. This CDR3 contains 17 residues. In DNA, the CDR3 is TGTGCCAGCAGCGTAGGGTCTAGCGGGAGGGCCGCAGATACGCAGTATTTT. It yields the protein CASSVGSSGRAADTQYF.

This sequence joins TRBV19 and TRBJ2-5; tentative D call: TRBD1 (6 bases). V was cut by 5 bases and J by 1 base, with 14 bases left in between. The CDR3 runs to 15 residues. CDR1 is LNHDA, CDR2 SQIVND, per germline (reference sequence). CDR3 amino acids: CASSFGSGVQETQYF. Here the CDR3 DNA reads TGTGCCAGTAGTTTTGGGTCAGGGGTCCAAGAGACCCAGTACTTC.

The chain employs TRBV7-9 and TRBJ1-1; D uncertain. The CDR3 length is 15 residues. The germline V and J ends were trimmed by 3 bases and 6 bases, with 17 bases remaining between them. The germline gives CDR1 SEHNR, CDR2 FQNEAQ (reference sequence). The CDR3 here is CASSFRDGSPPEAFF. In DNA form, the CDR3 reads TGTGCCAGCAGCTTTCGGGATGGGAGCCCACCTGAAGCTTTCTTT. Full variable domain (outside the CDR3, taken from reference TRBV7-9 and TRBJ1-1): DTGVSQNPRHKITKRGQNVTFRCDPISEHNRLYWYRQTLGQGPEFLTYFQNEAQLEKSRLLSDRFSAERPKGSFSTLEIQRTEQGDSAMYLCASSFRDGSPPEAFFGQGTRLTVV.

V is TRBV19 and J is TRBJ1-1, with 8 bases identical to TRBD1. After removal of 3 bases from V and 4 bases from J, the junction contained 7 bases not matched to a gene. Germline CDR1 reads LNHDA; CDR2 reads SQIVND (reference sequence). There are 15 residues in the CDR3. The CDR3 is CASSISRQGPTEAFF. The CDR3 nucleotides are TGTGCCAGTAGTATCTCCCGACAGGGGCCCACTGAAGCTTTCTTT.

The V gene is TRBV4-3, the J gene TRBJ2-7, with TRBD1 as a possible D gene (7 bases). V was cut by 0 bases and J by 4 bases, with 10 bases left in between. In germline, CDR1 is LGHNA, CDR2 YSLEER. The CDR3 contains 14 residues. CDR3 DNA: TGCGCCAGCAGCCAAGAGGCAGGGGGGTACGAGCAGTACTTC. This codes for CASSQEAGGYEQYF.

The CDR3 is CASSRGTSGKETQYF. The CDR3 nucleotides are TGCGCCAGCAGCCGCGGGACTAGCGGGAAAGAGACCCAGTACTTC. V usage is TRBV4-1 and J usage is TRBJ2-5; the match to TRBD2 covers 13 bases. The CDR3 has 15 amino acids. Germline V gene sequence: CDR1 MGHRA, CDR2 YSYEKL. J was trimmed by 3 bases and V by 4 bases; bases with no gene match: 2.

The chain combines TRBV20-1 with TRBJ2-7, with D perhaps TRBD1 (5 bases). The CDR3 is 11 residues long. In germline, CDR1 is DFQATT, CDR2 SNEGSKA (reference sequence). V dropped 6 bases and J dropped 9 bases, with 15 bases sitting between them. The CDR3 sequence is CSAPEARGQYF. In DNA form, the CDR3 reads TGCAGTGCCCCAGAGGCTAGGGGGCAGTACTTC.

J is TRBJ2-3 and V is TRBV19, with TRBD2 matching over 8 bases. The germline gives CDR1 LNHDA, CDR2 SQIVND (reference sequence). With 3 bases clipped from V and 1 base from J, the junction kept 3 bases outside the gene matches. This CDR3 spans 15 amino acids. CDR3 amino acids: CASSIGRDGTDTQYF. CDR3 nucleotide sequence: TGTGCCAGTAGTATCGGGAGGGACGGCACAGATACGCAGTATTTT. Variable domain in full (rest from reference TRBV19 and TRBJ2-3): DGGITQSPKYLFRKEGQNVTLSCEQNLNHDAMYWYRQDPGQGLRLIYYSQIVNDFQKGDIAEGYSVSREKKESFPLTVTSAQKNPTAFYLCASSIGRDGTDTQYFGPGTRLTVL.

The table lists this clone with a count of one. The chain employs TRBV7-3 and TRBJ2-5; possible D gene TRBD2, 6 bases. The germline CDR1 and CDR2 sequences are SGHTA and FQGTGA. V lost 5 bases and J lost 2, with 9 bases in between. The CDR3 has 13 residues. CDR3 amino acids: CASSPGLQETQYF. CDR3 bases: TGTGCCAGCAGCCCGGGACTTCAAGAGACCCAGTACTTC.

The genes are TRBV9 and TRBJ1-3; D is undetermined. CDR1 SGDLS and CDR2 YYNGEE come from the germline V gene. The germline V and J ends were trimmed by 7 bases and 0 bases, with 8 bases remaining between them. This CDR3 comprises 13 residues. CDR3 loop: CASQEISGNTIYF. CDR3 in DNA: TGTGCCAGCCAAGAGATCTCTGGAAACACCATATATTTT.

V gene TRBV6-5 combines with J gene TRBJ2-7, with 11 nucleotides matching TRBD2. V was pared by 6 bases and J by 2 bases, with 6 bases of the junction left unmatched. Germline V gene sequence: CDR1 MNHEY, CDR2 SVGAGI. This CDR3 is 15 amino acids long. The CDR3 protein is CASSAASGRTYEQYF. CDR3 in DNA: TGTGCCAGCAGCGCTGCTAGCGGGAGGACCTACGAGCAGTACTTC.

This chain joins TRBV29-1 and TRBJ2-1, with TRBD2 matching 7 bases. V shed 6 bases and J 6 bases; nucleotides not matched to a gene: 14. The CDR3 is 15 residues long. CDR1 is SQVTM and CDR2 is ANQGSEA in the germline V gene. CDR3 amino acids: CSVPVVGPGGNEQFF. Written as DNA, the CDR3 is TGCAGCGTCCCTGTTGTAGGGCCGGGGGGCAATGAGCAGTTCTTC.

The chain is built from TRBV6-5 and TRBJ2-7; TRBD1 agrees at 7 bases. V was clipped by 6 bases and J by 2 bases; unmatched bases: 4. CDR3 length equals 13 residues. Germline CDR1 reads MNHEY; CDR2 reads SVGAGI. The CDR3: CASRYRGPYEQYF. As DNA, the CDR3 is TGTGCCAGCAGGTACAGGGGCCCCTACGAGCAGTACTTC.

The gene calls are TRBV5-1 and TRBJ2-1; TRBD1 matches 7 bases. This CDR3 region has 16 residues. Per the germline V gene, CDR1 is SGHRS and CDR2 is YFSETQ. V trimming: 3 bases; J trimming: 0 bases; junction bases outside the gene matches: 6. The CDR3: CASSSVTGSSYNEQFF. Written as DNA, the CDR3 is TGCGCCAGCAGCTCCGTGACAGGGAGCTCCTACAATGAGCAGTTCTTC. The whole variable domain, filled in from reference TRBV5-1 and TRBJ2-1, reads KAGVTQTPRYLIKTRGQQVTLSCSPISGHRSVSWYQQTPGQGLQFLFEYFSETQRNKGNFPGRFSGRQFSNSRSEMNVSTLELGDSALYLCASSSVTGSSYNEQFFGPGTRLTVL.

This chain joins TRBV9 and TRBJ1-1, with a tentative D call TRBD1 (5 bases). The germline V gene has CDR1 SGDLS and CDR2 YYNGEE. Trimming shortened V by 2 bases and J by 2 bases, and 7 bases separated the two germline ends. The CDR3 contains 13 residues. The CDR3 sequence: CASSVRVNTEAFF. The CDR3, as DNA: TGTGCCAGCAGCGTCAGGGTCAACACTGAAGCTTTCTTT.

The J gene is TRBJ1-1, the V gene TRBV5-5, with TRBD1 matching 8 bases. Germline V gene lookup returns CDR1 SGHKS and CDR2 YYEKEE (reference sequence). After removal of 4 bases from V and 3 bases from J, the junction contained 8 bases not matched to a gene. The CDR3 contains 15 residues. The CDR3 DNA is TGTGCCAGCAGCCTGCCAGGGGGCGAGGACACTGAAGCTTTCTTT. It specifies CASSLPGGEDTEAFF. The full variable domain, with the rest looked up from reference TRBV5-5 and TRBJ1-1, is DAGVTQSPTHLIKTRGQQVTLRCSPISGHKSVSWYQQVLGQGPQFIFQYYEKEERGRGNFPDRFSARQFPNYSSELNVNALLLGDSALYLCASSLPGGEDTEAFFGQGTRLTVV.

The J gene is TRBJ1-2, the V gene TRBV6-1; tentative D call: TRBD1 (5 bases). Trimming removed 1 base from V and 7 bases from J, with 13 bases in between. Germline CDR1 reads MNHNS; CDR2 reads SASEGT. This CDR3 has 14 residues. The chain's CDR3 is CASSEGLSGVGYTF. CDR3 DNA sequence: TGTGCCAGCAGTGAAGGACTTTCGGGGGTTGGCTACACCTTC.

The V call is TRBV5-1, the J call TRBJ2-5; 9 nucleotides align to TRBD2. Germline loops: CDR1 SGHRS, CDR2 YFSETQ. The CDR3 is 16 residues long. The junction had 8 bases not matched to a gene; V was cut back by 3 bases and J by 2 bases. CDR3 nucleotide sequence: TGCGCCAGCAGCTCTGTGGCGGGAGGGTTACAAGAGACCCAGTACTTC. Translating it yields CASSSVAGGLQETQYF.

This chain uses TRBV7-9 with TRBJ2-3; 9 nucleotides match TRBD2. In germline, CDR1 is SEHNR, CDR2 FQNEAQ (reference sequence). CDR3 length equals 19 residues. Trimming took 3 bases from V and 4 from J; bases not matched to a gene: 17. The CDR3 DNA is TGTGCCAGCAGCTTTGGTTCCATAGCGGGGGTGCCCGCGGCAGATACGCAGTATTTT. As protein: CASSFGSIAGVPAADTQYF.

This sequence joins TRBV9 and TRBJ2-1; maybe TRBD1 (9 bases). This CDR3 is built from 19 residues. V was pared by 0 bases and J by 10 bases, with 29 bases between. The germline V gene encodes CDR1 SGDLS and CDR2 YYNGEE. CDR3 sequence (DNA): TGTGCCAGCAGCGTAGAACAGGGGGCTATAGCGGGGACACTTGGGGAGCAGTTCTTC. Amino acid sequence: CASSVEQGAIAGTLGEQFF. The whole variable domain, filled in from reference TRBV9 and TRBJ2-1, reads DSGVTQTPKHLITATGQRVTLRCSPRSGDLSVYWYQQSLDQGLQFLIQYYNGEERAKGNILERFSAQQFPDLHSELNLSSLELGDSALYFCASSVEQGAIAGTLGEQFFGPGTRLTVL.

The chain carries TRBV5-1 and TRBJ2-7, with D maybe TRBD2 (5 bases). CDR1 and CDR2 from the germline V gene are SGHRS and YFSETQ. There are 17 residues in the CDR3. V was pared by 0 bases and J by 2 bases, with 18 bases between. CDR3 nucleotide sequence: TGCGCCAGCAGCTTGGGGTTAGCGCCATTGGCCCCCTACGAGCAGTACTTC. Residues: CASSLGLAPLAPYEQYF. Looking up the rest from reference TRBV5-1 and TRBJ2-7 gives the full variable domain: KAGVTQTPRYLIKTRGQQVTLSCSPISGHRSVSWYQQTPGQGLQFLFEYFSETQRNKGNFPGRFSGRQFSNSRSEMNVSTLELGDSALYLCASSLGLAPLAPYEQYFGPGTRLTVT.

The rearrangement joins TRBV2 to TRBJ2-7; 9 bases match TRBD1. The CDR3 contains 14 residues. V trimming: 3 bases; J trimming: 4 bases; junction bases outside the gene matches: 4. The germline V gene has CDR1 SNHLY and CDR2 FYNNEI. The CDR3 protein is CASSDSTGGYEQYF. CDR3 coding DNA: TGTGCCAGCAGTGATTCGACAGGGGGGTACGAGCAGTACTTC.

This clone was observed a handful of times. The gene calls are TRBV7-3 and TRBJ2-2; D unresolved. CDR3 length equals 17 residues. Per the germline V gene, CDR1 is SGHTA and CDR2 is FQGTGA. Trimming removed 1 base at V and 4 bases at J, with 16 bases between. The CDR3 protein is CASSLSLASSLTGELFF. The CDR3 bases are TGTGCCAGCAGCTTAAGTCTTGCTAGTAGTCTCACCGGGGAGCTGTTTTTT.

The gene calls are TRBV3-1 (or the pseudogene TRBV3-2) and TRBJ1-2; D is unclear. The V and J ends lost 7 bases and 4 bases respectively, with 16 bases between them. The CDR3 covers 14 residues. Looked up from germline, CDR1 is LGHDT and CDR2 is YNNKEL (reference sequence). CDR3 coding DNA: TGTGCCAGCAACCGGGAGGGCGCGAGCTATGGCTACACCTTC. This translates into CASNREGASYGYTF.

The chain has TRBV21-1 and TRBJ1-1; TRBD1, the table's D call, lacks a check against the DNA. TRBV21-1 is a listed pseudogene. The CDR3 covers 16 residues. The CDR3 loop is CASSKDGGHSNTEAFF. In nucleotides, the CDR3 is TGTGCCAGCAGCAAAGATGGGGGACACTCAAACACTGAAGCTTTCTTT.